The present T cell receptor beta chain was sequenced within a study of identical twins. Losses at the gene ends were 10 bases for V and 6 bases for J; bases not matched to a gene: 10. The length of the CDR3 is 13 residues. In TCRdb, the 5' RACE reads were re-called with MiXCR into one record per CDR3 protein. The table includes fewer than 900,000 distinct CDR3 sequences, 21% detected once. The same sample was also studied in work on T cells expressing NK-cell markers.

The material sequenced was PBMCs. The sequence derives from a young woman in good health. The chain recombines TRBV12-3 or TRBV12-4 with TRBJ2-7; 9 positions agree with TRBD1. The CDR3, as DNA: TGTGCCACTACCGGGACAGGGTCGGCCGAGCAGTACTTC. It translates to CATTGTGSAEQYF.